This TCR beta chain was sequenced for a study of response to subunit inactivated influenza vaccine. In the case of this clonotype: The antigen remains undetermined.

TCRdb reanalysed the RT-PCR reads using MiXCR and keeps one entry per CDR3 protein. Here the sample spans some 300,000 distinct CDR3 sequences, 20% to 25% being singletons. Germline V gene sequence: CDR1 DFQATT, CDR2 SNEGSKA (reference sequence). The CDR3 length is 14 residues. The V and J ends lost 0 bases and 5 bases respectively, with 13 bases between them. Overall study findings and caveats: Authors suggested seasonal influenza vaccinations each recruit few new T cells.

The chain joins TRBV20-1 to TRBJ2-5, with D perhaps being TRBD1 or TRBD2 (5 bases each). The sample here was PBMCs from blood, taken less than 22 months after vaccination. The source is a man in his fifties or sixties who received an inactivated influenza vaccine. The CDR3 loop reads CSARDGWGGETQYF. CDR3 DNA: TGCAGTGCTAGAGATGGTTGGGGCGGGGAGACCCAGTACTTC.